This TCR beta chain stems from a study of T cell responses to AZD1222 COVID-19 vaccine. Study outcomes and limitations: Vaccine-associated CD4 TCRs spanned spike, dominant at 160-218 and 743-854. Close to half of spike-specific TCRs reportedly recognize unmutated variant regions.

Using immunoSEQ multiplex PCR, the repertoire was profiled, and TCRdb retains in-frame clones only, with some absent. The sample holds 70,000 to 85,000 clones, about 80% seen once. In this sample, this clone turned up once. What it recognizes is unknown. The CDR3 consists of 13 residues. The ends were cut back, 2 bases at V and 2 bases at J, with 4 bases in the middle. The germline V gene has CDR1 SGHNT and CDR2 YYREEE (reference sequence). This clonotype originated in an adult who received the AZD1222 COVID-19 vaccine. This chain connects TRBV5-4 to TRBJ2-2, with D unclear. The sample was peripheral blood, taken 28 days after the second AZD1222 dose. The CDR3 nucleotides are TGTGCCAGCAGCTTCCCAAACACCGGGGAGCTGTTTTTT. Translated: CASSFPNTGELFF.